This TCR beta chain was found in a study of blood T cells in healthy people across ages. Findings and limits, study-wide: With donor CMV status unknown, expanded clonotype changes were possibly confounded.

Germline V CDR1 and CDR2: LGHNA, YNFKEQ. The CDR3 is 14 amino acids. With 8 bases clipped from V and 2 bases from J, the junction kept 2 bases outside the gene matches. The authors ran a second PCR of roughly 6 to 11 cycles using a sample-barcoded 5' primer and a J-beta primer mix. One entry per CDR3 protein, called by TCRdb with MiXCR from the 5' RACE reads. The data hold approximately 800,000 distinct CDR3 sequences, with 20% to 30% observed a single time. Each individual donor underwent a draw of 8.5 to 10 milliliters of peripheral blood. The sample holds a few counts of this clonotype. Antigen: not known. A further study also used this sample, focusing on T cells of mothers and their children.

Sequencing was carried out using blood. The chain couples TRBV4-2 to TRBJ2-1, with 11 bases matching TRBD2. The sequence was obtained from a boy younger than 18 in good health. CDR3 in amino acids: CASGTSGAYNEQFF. CDR3 DNA sequence: TGTGCCAGCGGGACTAGCGGAGCCTACAATGAGCAGTTCTTC.